This T cell receptor (beta chain) was sequenced during a study of cytomegalovirus exposure and HLA in healthy donors. About the study: Early on, a data release was issued that held about 85 million unique TCRs from HLA-typed donors. Notes on the study in general: Most TCR sequences were rare, but some public TCRs occurred in many donors. A missense DCLRE1C variant was associated with V- and J-gene trimming of TCR beta chains in a later analysis, and an independent cohort replicated the association.

Remarks on this clone: Its matching antigen is unknown.

In the PCR, 60 Vbeta and 13 Jbeta primers were used. Only in-frame clones appear in the TCRdb table, and some are missing; sequencing was by immunoSEQ multiplex PCR. Found here are approximately 90,000 clones, roughly three quarters of them singletons; the top ten hold just over 3%. Germline values: CDR1 MNHEY, CDR2 SMNVEV (reference sequence). The CDR3 sequence is 16 residues long. Trimming pared 5 bases from V and 6 bases from J, leaving 19 bases between. The chain links TRBV27 to TRBJ1-4, with a tentative D call TRBD1 (5 bases). This sequence originates from a man aged 35 to 55 in good health and CMV-seronegative. The sample consisted of PBMCs. CDR3 in amino acids: CASSARTGREYEKLFF. DNA of the CDR3: TGTGCCAGCAGTGCTAGGACGGGACGGGAGTATGAAAAACTGTTTTTT.